Shown below are 9 T cell receptor beta chains from a single sample sequenced in a study of T cell responses to AZD1222 COVID-19 vaccine. Some clones are missing from TCRdb's copy, which holds only in-frame ones; the method was immunoSEQ multiplex PCR. The data hold about 120,000 clones, with more than 80% observed a single time. Here the sequenced sample was peripheral blood, taken on day 0 of AZD1222 vaccination. The receptor source for this set is an adult in good health.

CDR3 protein: CASSLVRGFQETQYF. The CDR3 region has the DNA TGTGCCAGCAGCTTGGTTAGGGGCTTCCAAGAGACCCAGTACTTC. This chain links TRBV5-4 with TRBJ2-5; a weak D match, TRBD1 (5 bases). The CDR3 spans 15 residues. From germline, CDR1 is SGHNT and CDR2 YYREEE (reference sequence). Trimming left V 0 bases short and J 1 base short, with 10 bases between.

The genes are TRBV21-1 and TRBJ1-1. TRBV21-1 is a pseudogene. This CDR3 region has 16 residues. The DNA for the CDR3 is TGTGCCAGCAGCAAACGGGGGACGGGGGGCCACACTGAAGCTTTCTTT. This encodes CASSKRGTGGHTEAFF.

The CDR3 here is CASSSRTSGGEYEQYF. The CDR3 DNA reads as TGTGCCAGCAGTTCGAGGACTAGCGGGGGGGAATACGAGCAGTACTTC. The rearrangement uses TRBV28 and TRBJ2-7; the match to TRBD2 covers 15 bases. Germline-derived CDR1 and CDR2 are MDHEN and SYDVKM. The V segment lost 4 bases and the J segment 4 bases; nucleotides outside the gene matches: 5. The CDR3 consists of 16 residues.

The rearrangement links TRBV4-1 to TRBJ2-5; 15 bases agree with TRBD2. The junction had 6 bases not matched to a gene; V was cut back by 0 bases and J by 4 bases. Looked up from germline, CDR1 is MGHRA and CDR2 is YSYEKL. The CDR3 loop spans 18 amino acids. The CDR3 region is CASSQDRTSGRARETQYF. DNA of the CDR3: TGCGCCAGCAGCCAAGACAGGACTAGCGGGAGGGCTAGAGAGACCCAGTACTTC.

The chain employs TRBV30 and TRBJ2-7; D unresolved. The length of the CDR3 is 13 residues. Trimming removed 1 base at V and 2 bases at J, with 9 bases between. Germline assignment: CDR1 GTSNPN and CDR2 SVGIG (reference sequence). Written as DNA, the CDR3 is TGTGCCTGGAGTGGAAGGGCCACCTACGAGCAGTACTTC. Encoded protein: CAWSGRATYEQYF.

This clone is medium-sized (0.01 to 0.1%) by share. The J gene is TRBJ1-5, the V gene TRBV20-1, with D hard to call. V was shortened by 3 bases and J by 3 bases, with 15 bases between the two germline ends. This CDR3 region has 15 residues. Germline V gives CDR1 DFQATT, CDR2 SNEGSKA (reference sequence). CDR3 sequence (DNA): TGCAGTGCTAGTGGCGGAATTGACTACAATCAGCCCCAGCATTTT. Protein sequence: CSASGGIDYNQPQHF.

The chain is built from TRBV7-2 and TRBJ2-7; D is unresolved. CDR3 length: 11 amino acids. The germline gives CDR1 SGHTA, CDR2 FQGNSA. The V and J ends lost 5 bases and 7 bases respectively, with 9 bases between them. The CDR3 here is CASSPSVEQYF. CDR3 nucleotides: TGTGCCAGCAGCCCGTCGGTTGAGCAGTACTTC.

This clone was detected once. The chain recombines TRBV19 with TRBJ1-5; D is unclear. The V and J ends lost 7 bases and 3 bases respectively, with 13 bases between them. The CDR3 runs 14 residues. Germline loops: CDR1 LNHDA, CDR2 SQIVND (reference sequence). CDR3 sequence reads: CASTGWADNQPQHF. DNA for the CDR3: TGTGCCAGTACGGGGTGGGCCGACAATCAGCCCCAGCATTTT.

The chain joins TRBV29-1 to TRBJ1-1; D unclear. The V end lost 4 bases, the J end lost 0 bases, and 9 bases lay between the germline ends. The CDR3 is 13 amino acids. Germline loops: CDR1 SQVTM, CDR2 ANQGSEA. The CDR3 loop reads CSVVRTVNTEAFF. The CDR3 DNA reads as TGCAGCGTTGTTCGGACGGTGAACACTGAAGCTTTCTTT.